Listed below are T cell receptor beta chains from one sample, sequenced in a study of T-cell reconstitution after alpha-beta-depleted transplantation in children. TCRdb reprocessed the PCR reads via MiXCR and lists one record per CDR3 protein. Of nearly 550,000 distinct CDR3 sequences listed, about a sixth are singletons. Sequenced material: PBMCs from the stem cell graft donor, taken from the stem cell graft. The receptor source for this set is a human donor who donated a stem cell graft to a child with acute lymphoblastic leukemia. CDR3s include the opening cysteine and the closing phenylalanine or tryptophan. Each record gives: clone size, D gene, V gene, J gene, CDR3 protein, CDR3 DNA. The D gene is left open where the match is weak. Size is omitted from some rows. Given values are once, few, many or a class for expanded clones.

size: .; D: .; V: TRBV5-4; J: TRBJ2-4; CDR3: CASSLLGGPGIQYF; DNA: TGTGCCAGCAGCTTGTTGGGGGGGCCTGGCATTCAGTACTTC
size: few; D: .; V: TRBV20-1; J: TRBJ1-2; CDR3: CSASTEPGGYTF; DNA: TGCAGTGCTAGTACAGAGCCTGGCGGCTACACCTTC
size: few; D: TRBD1; V: TRBV20-1; J: TRBJ1-1; CDR3: CSAGTGGLTEAFF; DNA: TGCAGTGCCGGGACAGGGGGTCTCACTGAAGCTTTCTTT
size: few; D: TRBD1; V: TRBV10-3; J: TRBJ2-7; CDR3: CASSDRGPTYEQYF; DNA: TGTGCCAGCTCAGACAGGGGGCCGACCTACGAGCAGTACTTC
size: .; D: TRBD1; V: TRBV27; J: TRBJ2-1; CDR3: CASSLRGRQGGRFF; DNA: TGTGCCAGCAGTTTAAGGGGGAGACAGGGCGGTCGGTTCTTC
size: few; D: .; V: TRBV12-3/TRBV12-4; J: TRBJ2-7; CDR3: CASSQPRDSAYEQYF; DNA: TGTGCCAGCAGTCAACCCCGAGACAGCGCCTACGAGCAGTACTTC
size: .; D: .; V: TRBV20-1; J: TRBJ2-7; CDR3: CSAPGTSTYEQYF; DNA: TGCAGTGCTCCCGGGACTTCAACCTACGAGCAGTACTTC
size: .; D: .; V: TRBV14; J: TRBJ2-5; CDR3: CASSQVIAARETQYF; DNA: TGTGCCAGCAGCCAAGTAATAGCAGCTCGAGAGACCCAGTACTTC
size: few; D: .; V: TRBV2; J: TRBJ1-5; CDR3: CASSLTGLYQPQHF; DNA: TGTGCCAGCAGTTTAACAGGGCTCTATCAGCCCCAGCATTTT
size: many; D: .; V: TRBV29-1; J: TRBJ2-3; CDR3: CSVAGGSTDTQYF; DNA: TGCAGCGTTGCAGGCGGGAGCACAGATACGCAGTATTTT
size: .; D: .; V: TRBV5-4; J: TRBJ2-1; CDR3: CASSFLGRKNYNEQFF; DNA: TGTGCCAGCAGCTTCCTCGGAAGAAAAAACTACAATGAGCAGTTCTTC
size: .; D: .; V: TRBV7-2; J: TRBJ2-1; CDR3: CASSLVSLSYNEQFF; DNA: TGTGCCAGCAGCTTAGTCTCACTCTCCTACAATGAGCAGTTCTTC
size: few; D: TRBD1; V: TRBV5-1; J: TRBJ1-4; CDR3: CASIRTGVWEKLFF; DNA: TGCGCCAGCATTAGGACAGGGGTATGGGAAAAACTGTTTTTT
size: .; D: TRBD1; V: TRBV12-3/TRBV12-4; J: TRBJ1-2; CDR3: CASSTTFGTGGDGYTF; DNA: TGTGCCAGCAGCACAACCTTCGGGACAGGGGGTGATGGCTACACCTTC
size: few; D: TRBD2; V: TRBV9; J: TRBJ2-5; CDR3: CASSVGSSGSWETQYF; DNA: TGTGCCAGCAGCGTAGGGTCTAGCGGGAGTTGGGAGACCCAGTACTTC
size: .; D: TRBD2; V: TRBV19; J: TRBJ2-5; CDR3: CASGEGARRGQETQYF; DNA: TGTGCCAGTGGGGAGGGAGCCCGAAGAGGCCAAGAGACCCAGTACTTC
size: .; D: .; V: TRBV11-2; J: TRBJ2-5; CDR3: CASSSLGWPEETQYF; DNA: TGTGCCAGCAGCTCCTTAGGGTGGCCTGAAGAGACCCAGTACTTC
size: few; D: TRBD1; V: TRBV2; J: TRBJ2-3; CDR3: CASDHRTGSTDTQYF; DNA: TGTGCCAGCGATCACAGGACAGGGAGCACAGATACGCAGTATTTT
size: few; D: .; V: TRBV7-2; J: TRBJ1-1; CDR3: CASREGTEAFF; DNA: TGTGCCAGCAGAGAGGGGACAGAAGCTTTCTTT
size: .; D: TRBD2; V: TRBV15; J: TRBJ2-7; CDR3: CATSRELGGGIEQYF; DNA: TGTGCCACCAGCAGAGAATTGGGGGGAGGGATTGAGCAGTACTTC
size: .; D: .; V: TRBV13; J: TRBJ2-7; CDR3: CASSLDGPAGEQYF; DNA: TGTGCCAGCAGCCTGGACGGACCGGCGGGAGAGCAGTACTTC
size: .; D: TRBD2; V: TRBV20-1; J: TRBJ2-1; CDR3: CSAVGTSGSLAYNEQFF; DNA: TGCAGTGCAGTCGGGACTAGCGGGAGCTTGGCCTACAATGAGCAGTTCTTC
size: few; D: .; V: TRBV29-1; J: TRBJ2-5; CDR3: CSSYWTAEETQYF; DNA: TGCAGCTCATATTGGACAGCAGAAGAGACCCAGTACTTC
size: few; D: TRBD2; V: TRBV20-1; J: TRBJ2-7; CDR3: CSARPSGSYEQYF; DNA: TGCAGTGCTAGGCCTAGCGGCTCCTACGAGCAGTACTTC
size: few; D: .; V: TRBV4-2; J: TRBJ2-3; CDR3: CASSQPPGRAADTQYF; DNA: TGTGCCAGCAGCCAGCCCCCGGGACGGGCGGCAGATACGCAGTATTTT
size: .; D: .; V: TRBV20-1; J: TRBJ1-5; CDR3: CSASSVPDSHDQPQHF; DNA: TGCAGTGCTAGCTCGGTACCGGACTCACACGATCAGCCCCAGCATTTT
size: few; D: TRBD1; V: TRBV4-1; J: TRBJ1-2; CDR3: CASSLGDRVSAGYTF; DNA: TGCGCCAGCAGCCTAGGGGACAGGGTGTCTGCGGGCTACACCTTC
size: few; D: TRBD2; V: TRBV5-1; J: TRBJ2-7; CDR3: CASSRASGILDEQYF; DNA: TGCGCCAGCAGTAGGGCTAGCGGGATCTTGGACGAGCAGTACTTC
size: .; D: .; V: TRBV4-1; J: TRBJ2-7; CDR3: CASSQGGTGYEQYF; DNA: TGCGCCAGCAGCCAAGGCGGCACGGGTTACGAGCAGTACTTC
size: .; D: TRBD2; V: TRBV29-1; J: TRBJ2-7; CDR3: CSVVGLATYEQYF; DNA: TGCAGCGTCGTGGGACTAGCTACCTACGAGCAGTACTTC
size: .; D: TRBD1; V: TRBV12-3/TRBV12-4; J: TRBJ1-2; CDR3: CASSLGAGQGNYGYTF; DNA: TGTGCCAGCAGCCTAGGGGCAGGACAGGGGAACTATGGCTACACCTTC
size: once; D: .; V: TRBV7-2; J: TRBJ1-2; CDR3: CASSLARAVYGYTF; DNA: TGTGCCAGCAGCTTAGCGCGGGCAGTCTATGGCTACACCTTC
size: many; D: TRBD1; V: TRBV5-1; J: TRBJ1-6; CDR3: CASSLTGQGNSPLHF; DNA: TGCGCCAGCAGCTTGACCGGACAGGGGAATTCACCCCTCCACTTT
size: .; D: TRBD1; V: TRBV18; J: TRBJ2-3; CDR3: CASSSQGQTDTQYF; DNA: TGTGCCAGCTCATCGCAGGGACAGACAGATACGCAGTATTTT
size: .; D: .; V: TRBV7-6; J: TRBJ1-1; CDR3: CASSFDPGPTEAFF; DNA: TGTGCCAGCAGCTTCGATCCGGGGCCCACTGAAGCTTTCTTT
size: few; D: TRBD1; V: TRBV10-3; J: TRBJ2-7; CDR3: CAIRGQSYEQYF; DNA: TGTGCCATCAGGGGACAGAGCTACGAGCAGTACTTC
size: .; D: TRBD1; V: TRBV10-3; J: TRBJ1-5; CDR3: CAISEDRARQPQHF; DNA: TGTGCCATCAGTGAGGACAGGGCCCGGCAGCCCCAGCATTTT
size: .; D: .; V: TRBV20-1; J: TRBJ2-5; CDR3: CSARVFIRGETQYF; DNA: TGCAGTGCTAGAGTTTTCATCCGGGGGGAGACCCAGTACTTC
size: .; D: TRBD1; V: TRBV29-1; J: TRBJ2-1; CDR3: CSVSDRSSYNEQFF; DNA: TGCAGCGTTTCGGACAGGAGCTCCTACAATGAGCAGTTCTTC
size: .; D: TRBD1; V: TRBV24-1; J: TRBJ1-1; CDR3: CATSELGQAEAFF; DNA: TGTGCCACCAGTGAGTTGGGACAGGCTGAAGCTTTCTTT
size: .; D: .; V: TRBV5-1; J: TRBJ2-7; CDR3: CASSPSGSPSEQYF; DNA: TGCGCCAGCAGTCCAAGCGGGTCTCCTTCCGAGCAGTACTTC
size: .; D: TRBD1; V: TRBV5-1; J: TRBJ2-1; CDR3: CASGSQDRGLDEQFF; DNA: TGCGCCAGCGGATCGCAGGACAGGGGTTTAGATGAGCAGTTCTTC
size: .; D: TRBD2; V: TRBV2; J: TRBJ2-7; CDR3: CATGGGTSYEQYF; DNA: TGTGCCACCGGGGGGGGGACCTCCTACGAGCAGTACTTC
size: few; D: .; V: TRBV5-1; J: TRBJ2-7; CDR3: CASSLVPPSYEQYF; DNA: TGCGCCAGCAGCTTGGTACCACCGTCCTACGAGCAGTACTTC
size: .; D: .; V: TRBV6-5; J: TRBJ2-5; CDR3: CASSYGQDQETQYF; DNA: TGTGCCAGCAGTTACGGGCAGGACCAAGAGACCCAGTACTTC
size: .; D: TRBD2; V: TRBV11-1; J: TRBJ2-2; CDR3: CASSSSFPGLAGGPGELFF; DNA: TGTGCCAGCAGCTCGAGTTTCCCGGGACTAGCGGGAGGGCCAGGGGAGCTGTTTTTT
size: few; D: TRBD2; V: TRBV29-1; J: TRBJ2-7; CDR3: CSVGSGTLSYEQYF; DNA: TGCAGCGTTGGTAGCGGGACCCTGAGCTACGAGCAGTACTTC
size: .; D: .; V: TRBV5-1; J: TRBJ1-4; CDR3: CASRTGTAAEKLFF; DNA: TGCGCCAGCAGAACGGGGACGGCAGCTGAAAAACTGTTTTTT
size: few; D: .; V: TRBV10-3; J: TRBJ2-5; CDR3: CAISEPGGRETQYF; DNA: TGTGCCATCAGTGAGCCCGGGGGTAGGGAGACCCAGTACTTC
size: .; D: .; V: TRBV9; J: TRBJ2-3; CDR3: CASSVQASTDTQYF; DNA: TGTGCCAGCAGCGTTCAGGCTAGCACAGATACGCAGTATTTT
size: few; D: TRBD1; V: TRBV2; J: TRBJ1-4; CDR3: CASSSGTAHEKLFF; DNA: TGTGCCAGCAGCTCCGGGACAGCCCATGAAAAACTGTTTTTT
size: .; D: .; V: TRBV7-9; J: TRBJ1-4; CDR3: CASSLLEEKLFF; DNA: TGTGCCAGCAGCTTGTTAGAGGAAAAACTGTTTTTT
size: few; D: .; V: TRBV5-5; J: TRBJ1-1; CDR3: CASSQTDMNTEAFF; DNA: TGTGCCAGCAGCCAGACAGACATGAACACTGAAGCTTTCTTT
size: many; D: TRBD2; V: TRBV9; J: TRBJ2-1; CDR3: CASSVSGREGNEQFF; DNA: TGTGCCAGCAGCGTCTCGGGGCGGGAGGGGAATGAGCAGTTCTTC